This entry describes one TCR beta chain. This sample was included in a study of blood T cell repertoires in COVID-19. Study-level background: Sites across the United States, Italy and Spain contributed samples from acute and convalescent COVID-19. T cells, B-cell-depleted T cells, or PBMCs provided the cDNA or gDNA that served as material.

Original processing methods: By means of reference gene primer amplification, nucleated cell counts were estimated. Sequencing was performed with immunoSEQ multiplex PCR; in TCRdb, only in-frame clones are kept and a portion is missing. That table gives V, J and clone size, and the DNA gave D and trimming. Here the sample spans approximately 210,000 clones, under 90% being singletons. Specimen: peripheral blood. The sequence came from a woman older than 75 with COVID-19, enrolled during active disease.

CDR3 in DNA: TGTGCCAGCAGCTTAGGGACTACCTACGAGCAGTACTTC. Residues: CASSLGTTYEQYF. V is TRBV11-3 and J is TRBJ2-7, with D possibly matching TRBD2 (6 bases). The CDR3 length is 13 residues. Germline CDR1 is SGHNT and CDR2 is YENEEA. Trimming took off 1 base at V and 2 bases at J, with 6 bases between the two ends.